The 18 T cell receptor beta chains given below trace back to one sample, sequenced in a study of regulatory T cells in long-lasting Graves disease. Stated time point: newly diagnosed GD, antithyroid drugs for less than 3 months. PBMC-extracted RNA yielded the TCR library. Construction of TCR beta libraries relied on iRepertoire HTBI primers and on Arm-PCR targeting CDR3 regions. From the multiplex PCR reads, TCRdb called clonotypes with MiXCR, one entry per CDR3 protein. Of some 350,000 distinct CDR3 sequences listed, around 15% are singletons. Separately, the same data were catalogued under a study of T cells in Graves' hyperthyroidism and ophthalmopathy.

The sequenced sample was peripheral blood mononuclear cells (PBMCs), obtained at new diagnosis, from a patient treated with antithyroid drugs. The receptors come from a young woman with Graves disease.

In its sample, this clonotype was seen many times. The rearrangement links TRBV2 to TRBJ1-5, with D uncertain. The CDR3 runs to 19 residues. V shed 3 bases and J shed 0 bases, with 21 bases lying between them. The germline V gene has CDR1 SNHLY and CDR2 FYNNEI. In DNA, the CDR3 is TGTGCCAGCAGTGACTTTGGGAGGGTCGAACTTGGTAGCAATCAGCCCCAGCATTTT. This codes for CASSDFGRVELGSNQPQHF.

This clonotype was found many times. The chain carries TRBV9 and TRBJ2-5; D gene unclear. Looked up from germline, CDR1 is SGDLS and CDR2 is YYNGEE. The CDR3 totals 15 residues. V lost 0 bases, J lost 10 bases, and 19 bases lay in between. CDR3 residues: CASSVDGSDLGFQYF. In DNA form, the CDR3 reads TGTGCCAGCAGCGTAGATGGGTCCGACCTCGGGTTCCAGTACTTC.

This clonotype was counted many times. This chain uses TRBV27 with TRBJ2-5; D might be TRBD2 (5 bases). The CDR3 totals 15 residues. Germline-derived CDR1 and CDR2 are MNHEY and SMNVEV (reference sequence). With 2 bases removed from V and 1 base from J, the gap between germline ends came to 11 bases. DNA of the CDR3: TGTGCCAGCAGTTTAGGGCCGGGAAGCCAAGAGACCCAGTACTTC. Protein product: CASSLGPGSQETQYF.

There are many counts of this clonotype. The V call is TRBV10-3, the J call TRBJ2-3; D remains unclear. Germline V gives CDR1 ENHRY, CDR2 SYGVKD. V lost 8 bases, J lost 2 bases, and 14 bases lay in between. The CDR3 covers 14 residues. The CDR3 sequence is CAIRQSGSTDTQYF. DNA of the CDR3: TGTGCCATCCGTCAGTCCGGATCCACAGATACGCAGTATTTT.

The genes are TRBV5-1 and TRBJ2-2; D remains ambiguous. Per germline, CDR1 SGHRS and CDR2 YFSETQ. V lost 0 bases, J lost 7 bases, and 7 bases lay in between. The CDR3 is 13 residues long. CDR3 loop: CASSLVIDGELFF. DNA of the CDR3: TGCGCCAGCAGCTTGGTTATCGACGGGGAGCTGTTTTTT. Complete variable domain (other parts from reference TRBV5-1 and TRBJ2-2): KAGVTQTPRYLIKTRGQQVTLSCSPISGHRSVSWYQQTPGQGLQFLFEYFSETQRNKGNFPGRFSGRQFSNSRSEMNVSTLELGDSALYLCASSLVIDGELFFGEGSRLTVL.

The sample holds many counts of this clonotype. V and J are TRBV12-5 and TRBJ1-2, with 7 bases matching TRBD1. The trim removed 1 base at V and 4 bases at J, leaving 6 bases unmatched. From germline, CDR1 is LGHNT and CDR2 FRNRAP. There are 15 residues in the CDR3. CDR3 amino acids: CASGLDDRAGYGYTF. CDR3 bases: TGTGCTAGTGGTTTGGATGACAGGGCCGGCTATGGCTACACCTTC. The full variable domain, rest sourced from reference TRBV12-5 and TRBJ1-2, is DARVTQTPRHKVTEMGQEVTMRCQPILGHNTVFWYRQTMMQGLELLAYFRNRAPLDDSGMPKDRFSAEMPDATLATLKIQPSEPRDSAVYFCASGLDDRAGYGYTFGSGTRLTVV.

This clonotype was detected ten times or more. The genes are TRBV28 and TRBJ2-7, with TRBD1 matching over 10 bases. Trimming cost V 6 bases and J 2 bases; bases outside gene matches: 4. Germline CDR1 and CDR2: MDHEN and SYDVKM. This CDR3 has 14 residues. The CDR3, as DNA: TGTGCCAGCAGCTTGGGGACAGGGGCCTACGAGCAGTACTTC. Protein: CASSLGTGAYEQYF.

Only a few counts were recorded for this clonotype. J is TRBJ2-7 and V is TRBV7-6; D is uncertain. Trimming took off 5 bases at V and 3 bases at J, with 20 bases between the two ends. Germline V gene sequence: CDR1 SGHVS, CDR2 FNYEAQ. This CDR3 region has 16 residues. The CDR3 loop is CASSPSRDQGIYEQYF. CDR3 sequence (DNA): TGTGCCAGCAGCCCGAGTAGGGATCAAGGAATCTACGAGCAGTACTTC.

To note about this clonotype: This may come from a read error, since a much larger clone is one base off. The V call is TRBV20-1, the J call TRBJ2-1, with 8 bases that match TRBD2. The CDR3 is 18 residues long. Germline values: CDR1 DFQATT, CDR2 SNEGSKA (reference sequence). CDR3 in amino acids: CSARGTSIVGSSYNEQLF. DNA of the CDR3: TGCAGTGCTAGAGGGACTAGCATTGTGGGGAGCTCCTACAATGAGCAGCTCTTC.

In this sample, this clonotype turned up many times. The V gene is TRBV3-1, the J gene TRBJ2-1; 8 bases line up with TRBD1. The CDR3 is 16 amino acids. Germline trimming cut 4 bases from V and 3 bases from J; bases unmatched to any gene: 8. In germline, CDR1 is LGHDT, CDR2 YNNKEL (reference sequence). The CDR3 sequence: CASSLKVGTGYNEQFF. The CDR3 DNA sequence: TGTGCCAGCAGCCTCAAAGTCGGGACAGGCTACAATGAGCAGTTCTTC.

This clonotype has at least ten counts. The chain carries TRBV7-2 and TRBJ2-3; 10 positions match TRBD2. J was trimmed by 3 bases and V by 5 bases; bases with no gene match: 5. Germline loops: CDR1 SGHTA, CDR2 FQGNSA. The CDR3 consists of 15 residues. The chain's CDR3 is CASSPTSGMTDTQYF. The CDR3 nucleotides read TGTGCCAGCAGCCCCACTAGCGGGATGACAGATACGCAGTATTTT.

This clonotype has ten or more counts. The chain is built from TRBV12-3 or TRBV12-4 and TRBJ1-5; 12 bases are shared with TRBD1. CDR3 size: 16 residues. With 4 bases clipped from V and 6 bases from J, the junction kept 7 bases outside the gene matches. The CDR3 loop is CASSYAGTGGGQPQHF. The CDR3 region has the DNA TGTGCCAGCAGTTACGCCGGGACAGGGGGCGGTCAGCCCCAGCATTTT.

The V and J genes are TRBV11-2 and TRBJ2-1; 10 bases line up with TRBD2. The CDR3 length is 17 residues. J gave up 9 bases and V 2 bases, and 13 bases lay outside the gene matches. Germline V lookup: CDR1 SGHAT, CDR2 FQNNGV. This chain's CDR3 is CASSLLAGVWYSGEQFF. DNA for the CDR3: TGTGCCAGCAGCTTACTAGCGGGAGTGTGGTACAGCGGTGAGCAGTTCTTC. The full variable domain, in which reference TRBV11-2 and TRBJ2-1 provide the parts outside the CDR3, is EAGVAQSPRYKIIEKRQSVAFWCNPISGHATLYWYQQILGQGPKLLIQFQNNGVVDDSQLPKDRFSAERLKGVDSTLKIQPAKLEDSAVYLCASSLLAGVWYSGEQFFGPGTRLTVL.

The V call is TRBV19, the J call TRBJ2-1; 10 nucleotides align to TRBD2. The CDR3 runs to 18 residues. The V gene end was trimmed by 3 bases and the J gene end by 10 bases; junction bases not matched to a gene: 18. Germline CDR1 is LNHDA and CDR2 is SQIVND (reference sequence). The CDR3 protein is CASSIRREGLAPLREQFF. Written as DNA, the CDR3 is TGTGCCAGTAGTATCAGGCGTGAGGGACTAGCGCCCTTGCGGGAGCAGTTCTTC.

This clonotype turned up a few times. CDR3 amino acids: CSVEKGPNIQYF. As DNA, the CDR3 is TGCAGCGTTGAAAAGGGACCAAACATTCAGTACTTC. The chain couples TRBV29-1 to TRBJ2-4; D is perhaps TRBD1 or TRBD2 (5 bases each). Germline values: CDR1 SQVTM, CDR2 ANQGSEA. The CDR3 is made up of 12 amino acids. Trimming shortened V by 2 bases and J by 6 bases, and 8 bases separated the two germline ends.

This clonotype was observed a handful of times. The CDR3 nucleotides are TGTGCCAGCAGCGAAGGGACTAGCTTTGGGGGGTTCCATGAGCAGTTCTTC. Protein: CASSEGTSFGGFHEQFF. This chain joins TRBV9 and TRBJ2-1; TRBD2 matches at 9 bases. The CDR3 is made up of 17 amino acids. The V gene's germline CDR1 is SGDLS and CDR2 YYNGEE. J lost 8 bases, V lost 3 bases, and 15 bases had no gene match.

The sample holds many counts of this clonotype. The CDR3 coding sequence is TGTGCCAGCAGCCAAGACGGCGGATCCTACAATGAGCAGTTCTTC. Its translation: CASSQDGGSYNEQFF. This chain joins TRBV3-1 and TRBJ2-1; D gene uncertain. Germline V lookup: CDR1 LGHDT, CDR2 YNNKEL (reference sequence). The CDR3 loop spans 15 amino acids. V dropped 0 bases and J dropped 1 base, with 7 bases sitting between them.

This clonotype was seen ten or more times. V and J are TRBV18 and TRBJ2-6, with D perhaps given as TRBD1 or TRBD2 (5 bases each). The CDR3 has 17 residues. Trimming shortened V by 3 bases and J by 3 bases, and 15 bases separated the two germline ends. Germline CDR1 KGHSH, CDR2 LQKENI. Here the CDR3 DNA reads TGTGCCAGCTCACCCCCGTTTGGGGGTCGTGGGGCCAACGTCCTGACTTTC. Residues: CASSPPFGGRGANVLTF.